This TCR beta chain was sequenced for a study of identical twins. Study findings and constraints: In zero-insertion analyses, partial confounding could arise from invariant MAIT and iNKT cells. Reduced insertions were recorded for abundant cord blood beta clonotypes, with no such pattern in memory repertoires. Compared with unrelated sharing, twin-shared out-of-frame alpha sequences had more low-probability sequences.

As to this clonotype: Antigen: not known.

Germline CDR1 reads ENHRY; CDR2 reads SYGVKD. This CDR3 has 14 amino acids. J was trimmed by 4 bases and V by 6 bases; bases with no gene match: 5. Each cDNA held unique molecular identifiers, and template switching gave it a universal primer site. A single record per CDR3 protein comes from TCRdb applying MiXCR to the 5' RACE reads. The sample lists about 530,000 distinct CDR3 sequences; around 22% were seen once. These records were also assigned to another study, of yellow fever vaccine responses in identical twins.

The source is a woman aged 18-35 years in good health. The chain carries TRBV10-3 and TRBJ2-7, with TRBD1 matching over 11 bases. The sample comprised CD4+ T cells sorted from blood. Written as DNA, the CDR3 is TGTGCCATCAGCAACGGACAGGGGGCTTACGAGCAGTACTTC. The encoded protein is CAISNGQGAYEQYF.